Each of the 21 T cell receptor beta chains below was sequenced from the same sample in a study of T cell changes during pregnancy in multiple sclerosis. The assay was immunoSEQ multiplex PCR, and TCRdb's table has in-frame clones only and misses some. Of about 39,000 clones listed, roughly 84% are singletons. Sequenced here: CD8+ T cells from peripheral blood mononuclear cells, sampled in the first trimester of pregnancy. The receptors come from a female donor with multiple sclerosis, enrolled in a pregnancy study.

The chain carries TRBV4-1 and TRBJ2-7; 7 nucleotides align to TRBD2. The V and J ends lost 2 bases and 4 bases, in that order; junction bases with no gene match: 5. The CDR3 runs to 14 residues. Germline V gene sequence: CDR1 MGHRA, CDR2 YSYEKL. The CDR3 loop is CASSQMSGVYEQYF. The CDR3 DNA reads as TGCGCCAGCAGCCAAATGAGCGGGGTATACGAGCAGTACTTC.

The V and J genes are TRBV18 and TRBJ1-1; perhaps TRBD1 as D (6 bases). With 2 bases removed from V and 1 base from J, the gap between germline ends came to 11 bases. This CDR3 comprises 15 residues. The germline V gene has CDR1 KGHSH and CDR2 LQKENI. As DNA, the CDR3 is TGTGCCAGCTCACCATCGGGACACACGAACACTGAAGCTTTCTTT. This codes for CASSPSGHTNTEAFF.

The chain combines TRBV9 with TRBJ2-3; 10 nucleotides align to TRBD2. The V and J ends lost 0 bases and 2 bases, in that order; junction bases with no gene match: 3. Germline V gene data show CDR1 as SGDLS and CDR2 as YYNGEE. The CDR3 consists of 16 residues. The CDR3, as DNA: TGTGCCAGCAGCGTAGGGACTAGCGGAGTCACAGATACGCAGTATTTT. It encodes CASSVGTSGVTDTQYF. Using reference TRBV9 and TRBJ2-3 for the parts outside the CDR3, the full variable domain is DSGVTQTPKHLITATGQRVTLRCSPRSGDLSVYWYQQSLDQGLQFLIQYYNGEERAKGNILERFSAQQFPDLHSELNLSSLELGDSALYFCASSVGTSGVTDTQYFGPGTRLTVL.

This clone was found a few times. V usage is TRBV10-3 and J usage is TRBJ1-1; D is uncertain. Looked up from germline, CDR1 is ENHRY and CDR2 is SYGVKD. Between the trimmed V and J ends, which lost 6 bases and 0 bases, there was a span of 2 bases. The CDR3 spans 11 residues. DNA for the CDR3: TGTGCCATCAGCATGAACACTGAAGCTTTCTTT. Protein product: CAISMNTEAFF.

The chain combines TRBV27 with TRBJ2-7; D might be TRBD1 (5 bases). CDR3 length equals 13 residues. With 5 bases removed from V and 1 base from J, the gap between germline ends came to 9 bases. Germline V CDR1 and CDR2: MNHEY, SMNVEV (reference sequence). The CDR3 bases are TGTGCCAGCAGTGTGACAGATTCCTACGAGCAGTACTTC. Translating it yields CASSVTDSYEQYF.

This rearrangement joins TRBV29-1 to TRBJ1-1, with D tentatively TRBD1 (6 bases). V lost 7 bases to trimming and J lost 1 base, with 16 bases between them. CDR1 is SQVTM, CDR2 ANQGSEA, per germline. The length of the CDR3 is 14 residues. Here the CDR3 reads CSANPGHANTEAFF. CDR3 DNA sequence: TGCAGCGCCAACCCGGGACATGCGAACACTGAAGCTTTCTTT.

CDR3 residues: CASSYRGGRQGNEQYF. The CDR3 DNA reads TGTGCCAGCAGTTACCGGGGGGGTAGACAGGGCAACGAGCAGTACTTC. The V call is TRBV6-5, the J call TRBJ2-7; weak D call: TRBD2 (8 bases). In germline, CDR1 is MNHEY, CDR2 SVGAGI. CDR3 length equals 16 residues. Trimming shortened V by 2 bases and J by 5 bases, and 19 bases separated the two germline ends.

The chain carries TRBV9 and TRBJ2-7; TRBD1 aligns across 8 bases. From germline, CDR1 is SGDLS and CDR2 YYNGEE. The length of the CDR3 is 16 residues. V trimming: 0 bases; J trimming: 8 bases; junction bases outside the gene matches: 13. CDR3 DNA sequence: TGTGCCAGCAGCGTAGCCACGACAGGGGAAACATTGAAGCAGTACTTC. The encoded protein is CASSVATTGETLKQYF.

The DNA for the CDR3 is TGTGCCAGCAGCTTAGGAGGGGGGGCAGATACGCAGTATTTT. Its translation: CASSLGGGADTQYF. V gene TRBV7-6 combines with J gene TRBJ2-3; a weak D match, TRBD2 (7 bases). Germline V gene lookup returns CDR1 SGHVS and CDR2 FNYEAQ. This CDR3 is 14 amino acids long. The germline V and J ends were trimmed by 1 base and 4 bases, with 9 bases remaining between them. Based on the CDR3 plus reference TRBV7-6 and TRBJ2-3, the full variable domain is GAGVSQSPRYKVTKRGQDVALRCDPISGHVSLYWYRQALGQGPEFLTYFNYEAQQDKSGLPNDRFSAERPEGSISTLTIQRTEQRDSAMYRCASSLGGGADTQYFGPGTRLTVL.

The CDR3 loop reads CASFDRETWGYTF. In DNA, the CDR3 is TGTGCCAGCTTCGACAGGGAGACGTGGGGCTACACCTTC. J is TRBJ1-2 and V is TRBV28; the match to TRBD1 covers 7 bases. The CDR3 runs to 13 residues. From germline, CDR1 is MDHEN and CDR2 SYDVKM. The trim removed 8 bases at V and 8 bases at J, leaving 11 bases unmatched.

The CDR3 sequence is CASSSGARVANTEAFF. The CDR3 DNA sequence: TGTGCCAGCAGCTCCGGCGCACGAGTAGCGAACACTGAAGCTTTCTTT. J is TRBJ1-1 and V is TRBV7-6, with D uncertain. CDR3 length: 16 residues. V was shortened by 4 bases and J by 1 base, with 16 bases between the two germline ends. CDR1 is SGHVS and CDR2 is FNYEAQ in the germline V gene. The entire variable domain, with the rest obtained from reference TRBV7-6 and TRBJ1-1, is as follows: GAGVSQSPRYKVTKRGQDVALRCDPISGHVSLYWYRQALGQGPEFLTYFNYEAQQDKSGLPNDRFSAERPEGSISTLTIQRTEQRDSAMYRCASSSGARVANTEAFFGQGTRLTVV.

The chain combines TRBV4-3 with TRBJ2-7; D remains unclear. The CDR3 has 13 residues. Deletions cut 0 bases from V and 6 bases from J, with 9 bases between. Looked up from germline, CDR1 is LGHNA and CDR2 is YSLEER. The CDR3 loop is CASSQDKESEQYF. Here the CDR3 DNA reads TGCGCCAGCAGCCAAGATAAGGAGAGCGAGCAGTACTTC.

This clone was seen just once. This chain connects TRBV7-6 to TRBJ2-3, with 13 bases that match TRBD2. From germline, CDR1 is SGHVS and CDR2 FNYEAQ. V was clipped by 5 bases and J by 5 bases; unmatched bases: 4. The CDR3 sequence is 15 residues long. This CDR3 is CASSTSGGAGDTQYF. CDR3 nucleotide sequence: TGTGCCAGCAGCACTAGCGGGGGGGCGGGAGATACGCAGTATTTT.

The V and J genes are TRBV9 and TRBJ1-1; D is unresolved. The CDR3 is 15 amino acids. In germline, CDR1 is SGDLS, CDR2 YYNGEE. Trimming took off 0 bases at V and 3 bases at J, with 12 bases between the two ends. CDR3 in DNA: TGTGCCAGCAGCGTAGTAATGCCTCCGGACACTGAAGCTTTCTTT. Its translation is CASSVVMPPDTEAFF.

The chain is built from TRBV6-4 and TRBJ2-3; D call uncertain. V was clipped by 2 bases and J by 2 bases, with 5 bases between them. This CDR3 is built from 13 residues. Germline CDR1 and CDR2: MRHNA and SNTAGT. The CDR3 here is CASSDGDTDTQYF. The DNA for the CDR3 is TGTGCCAGCAGTGACGGAGACACAGATACGCAGTATTTT.

The rearrangement links TRBV4-3 to TRBJ2-3, with D unclear. Trimming cost V 2 bases and J 2 bases, with 11 bases left between them. Germline V lookup: CDR1 LGHNA, CDR2 YSLEER. The CDR3 is made up of 15 amino acids. The CDR3 protein is CASSQTVVLTDTQYF. DNA for the CDR3: TGCGCCAGCAGCCAAACGGTTGTCCTCACAGATACGCAGTATTTT.

The chain employs TRBV6-6 and TRBJ2-5; D might be TRBD2 (5 bases). This CDR3 has 12 amino acids. V dropped 4 bases and J dropped 5 bases, with 8 bases sitting between them. Germline V CDR1 and CDR2: MNHNY, SVGAGI (reference sequence). The CDR3 DNA sequence: TGTGCCAGCAGTTCTAGCACGGAGACCCAGTACTTC. Translating gives CASSSSTETQYF.

V and J are TRBV25-1 and TRBJ2-3, with unresolved D. CDR3 length equals 12 residues. Germline V gene data show CDR1 as MGHDK and CDR2 as SYGVNS. Trimming took 5 bases from V and 1 from J, leaving 4 bases between them. CDR3 loop: CASSRRTDTQYF. For the CDR3, the DNA is TGTGCCAGCAGTCGTCGCACAGATACGCAGTATTTT.

The genes are TRBV6-5 and TRBJ1-2; a possible D gene is TRBD1 (6 bases). The CDR3 totals 13 residues. Trimming shortened V by 4 bases and J by 5 bases, and 11 bases separated the two germline ends. CDR1 and CDR2 from the germline V gene are MNHEY and SVGAGI. The chain's CDR3 is CASSWGQGYGYTF. DNA of the CDR3: TGTGCCAGCAGTTGGGGGCAGGGATATGGCTACACCTTC.

Regarding this clone: Additional DNA sequences in this sample encode the identical CDR3. The CDR3 nucleotides read TGCGCCAGCAGCCCCTCGGGCTACGAGCAGTACTTC. Its translation is CASSPSGYEQYF. This chain connects TRBV4-3 to TRBJ2-7; D unresolved. The CDR3 length is 12 residues. V was trimmed by 4 bases and J by 3 bases, leaving 7 bases between them. Germline values: CDR1 LGHNA, CDR2 YSLEER.

V and J are TRBV7-9 and TRBJ1-2; D possibly corresponds to TRBD1 (6 bases). Trimming cost V 5 bases and J 1 base, with 17 bases left between them. The V gene's germline CDR1 is SEHNR and CDR2 FQNEAQ (reference sequence). The CDR3 is 16 residues long. CDR3 sequence: CASSPPLGGHNYGYTF. CDR3 sequence (DNA): TGTGCCAGCAGCCCTCCGTTGGGGGGGCATAACTATGGCTACACCTTC.